This entry concerns a single TCR beta chain. The sample is drawn from a study of T cell responses to AZD1222 COVID-19 vaccine. Germline trimming cut 3 bases from V and 6 bases from J; bases unmatched to any gene: 8. The CDR3 runs 18 residues. CDR1 and CDR2 from the germline V gene are LGHNA and YNFKEQ. Produced via immunoSEQ multiplex PCR; TCRdb's table is partial and in-frame only. The table records 95,000 to 100,000 clones, roughly 90% of them present only once. Specimen: peripheral blood, collected on day 0 of AZD1222 vaccination. This clonotype originated in an adult in good health. The chain joins TRBV4-2 to TRBJ2-1, with 16 bases identical to TRBD2. The CDR3 loop is CASSHLGLAGGPSNEQFF. For the CDR3, the DNA is TGTGCCAGCAGCCACCTGGGACTAGCGGGAGGGCCGAGCAATGAGCAGTTCTTC.